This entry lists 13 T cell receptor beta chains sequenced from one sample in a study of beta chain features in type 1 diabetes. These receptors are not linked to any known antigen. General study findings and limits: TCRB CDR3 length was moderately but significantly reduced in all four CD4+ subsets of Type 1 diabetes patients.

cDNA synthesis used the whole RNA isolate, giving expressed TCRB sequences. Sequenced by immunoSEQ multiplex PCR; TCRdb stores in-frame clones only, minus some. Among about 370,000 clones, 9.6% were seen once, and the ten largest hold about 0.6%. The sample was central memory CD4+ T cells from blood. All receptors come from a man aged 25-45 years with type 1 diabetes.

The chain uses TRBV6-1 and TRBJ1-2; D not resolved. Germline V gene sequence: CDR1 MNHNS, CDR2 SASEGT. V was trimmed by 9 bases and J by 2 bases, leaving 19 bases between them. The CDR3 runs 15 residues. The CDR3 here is CASGRAAHGNYGYTF. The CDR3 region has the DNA TGTGCCAGTGGGCGGGCAGCACACGGCAACTATGGCTACACCTTC.

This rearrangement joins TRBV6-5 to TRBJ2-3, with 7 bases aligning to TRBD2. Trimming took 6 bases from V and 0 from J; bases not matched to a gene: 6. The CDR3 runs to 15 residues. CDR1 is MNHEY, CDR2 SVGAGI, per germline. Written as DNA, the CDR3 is TGTGCCAGCAGCCCAACTAGCGAAAGCACAGATACGCAGTATTTT. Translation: CASSPTSESTDTQYF.

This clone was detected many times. Here the CDR3 DNA reads TGTGCCAGCAGCCAAGTCGTGGGTGAAAAACTGTTTTTT. Residues: CASSQVVGEKLFF. The rearrangement uses TRBV14 and TRBJ1-4; D unresolved. Trimming cost V 1 base and J 7 bases, with 7 bases left between them. The V gene's germline CDR1 is SGHDN and CDR2 FVKESK. The CDR3 totals 13 residues. Combining the CDR3 with reference TRBV14 and TRBJ1-4 gives the whole variable domain EAGVTQFPSHSVIEKGQTVTLRCDPISGHDNLYWYRRVMGKEIKFLLHFVKESKQDESGMPNNRFLAERTGGTYSTLKVQPAELEDSGVYFCASSQVVGEKLFFGSGTQLSVL.

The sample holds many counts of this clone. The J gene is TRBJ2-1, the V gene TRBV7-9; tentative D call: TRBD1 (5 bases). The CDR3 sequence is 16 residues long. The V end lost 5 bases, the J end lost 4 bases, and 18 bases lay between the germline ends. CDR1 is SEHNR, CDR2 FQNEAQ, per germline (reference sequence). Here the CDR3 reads CASSPPGLARYNEQFF. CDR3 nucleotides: TGTGCCAGCAGCCCCCCAGGGCTCGCCCGTTACAATGAGCAGTTCTTC.

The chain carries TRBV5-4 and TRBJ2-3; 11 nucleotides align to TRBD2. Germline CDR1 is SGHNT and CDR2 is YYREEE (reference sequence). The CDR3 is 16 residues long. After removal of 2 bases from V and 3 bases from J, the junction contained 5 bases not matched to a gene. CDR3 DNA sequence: TGTGCCAGCAGCTTAACTAGCGGGAGCAGTACAGATACGCAGTATTTT. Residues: CASSLTSGSSTDTQYF. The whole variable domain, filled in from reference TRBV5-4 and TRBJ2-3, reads ETGVTQSPTHLIKTRGQQVTLRCSSQSGHNTVSWYQQALGQGPQFIFQYYREEENGRGNFPPRFSGLQFPNYSSELNVNALELDDSALYLCASSLTSGSSTDTQYFGPGTRLTVL.

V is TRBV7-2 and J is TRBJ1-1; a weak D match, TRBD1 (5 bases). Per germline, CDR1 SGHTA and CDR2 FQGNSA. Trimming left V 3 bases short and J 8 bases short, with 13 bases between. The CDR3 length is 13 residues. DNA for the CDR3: TGTGCCAGCAGCTTTCGGCAGGGCCTCGAAGCTTTCTTT. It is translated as CASSFRQGLEAFF.

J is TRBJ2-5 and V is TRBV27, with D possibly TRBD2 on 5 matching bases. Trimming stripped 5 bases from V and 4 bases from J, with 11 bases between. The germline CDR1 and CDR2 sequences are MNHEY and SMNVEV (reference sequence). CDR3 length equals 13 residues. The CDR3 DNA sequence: TGTGCCAGCAGTACGGGATGGTTAGAGACCCAGTACTTC. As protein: CASSTGWLETQYF.

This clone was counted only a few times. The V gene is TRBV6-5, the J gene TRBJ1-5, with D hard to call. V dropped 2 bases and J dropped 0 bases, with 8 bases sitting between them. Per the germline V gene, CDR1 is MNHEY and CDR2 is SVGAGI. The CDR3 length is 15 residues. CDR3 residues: CASSYMGNSNQPQHF. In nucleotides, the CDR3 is TGTGCCAGCAGTTACATGGGTAATAGCAATCAGCCCCAGCATTTT.

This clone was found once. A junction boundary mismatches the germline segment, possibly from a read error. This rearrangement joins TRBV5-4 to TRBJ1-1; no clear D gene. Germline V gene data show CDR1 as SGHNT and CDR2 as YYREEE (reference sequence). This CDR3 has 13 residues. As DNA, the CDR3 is TGTGCCAGCAGATTGGATTCCCACACTGAAGCTTTCTTT. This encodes CASRLDSHTEAFF.

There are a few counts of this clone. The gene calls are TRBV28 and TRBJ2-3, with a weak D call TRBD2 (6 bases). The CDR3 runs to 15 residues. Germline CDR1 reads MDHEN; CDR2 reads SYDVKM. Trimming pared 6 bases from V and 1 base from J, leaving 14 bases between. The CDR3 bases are TGTGCCAGCAGGGGCTGGGCTAGCGGCACAGATACGCAGTATTTT. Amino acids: CASRGWASGTDTQYF. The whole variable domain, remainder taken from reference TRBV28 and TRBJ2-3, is DVKVTQSSRYLVKRTGEKVFLECVQDMDHENMFWYRQDPGLGLRLIYFSYDVKMKEKGDIPEGYSVSREKKERFSLILESASTNQTSMYLCASRGWASGTDTQYFGPGTRLTVL.

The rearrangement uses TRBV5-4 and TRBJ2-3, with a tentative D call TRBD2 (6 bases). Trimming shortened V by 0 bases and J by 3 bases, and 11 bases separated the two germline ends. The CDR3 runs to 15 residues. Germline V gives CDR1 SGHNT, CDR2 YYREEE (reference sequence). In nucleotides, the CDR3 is TGTGCCAGCAGCTTGGGTGGGAGGACAACAGATACGCAGTATTTT. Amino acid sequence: CASSLGGRTTDTQYF.

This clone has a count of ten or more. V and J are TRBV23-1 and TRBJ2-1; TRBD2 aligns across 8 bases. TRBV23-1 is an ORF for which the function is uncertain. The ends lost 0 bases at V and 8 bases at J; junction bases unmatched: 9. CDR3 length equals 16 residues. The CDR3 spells CASSQSQAGEEDEQFF. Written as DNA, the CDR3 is TGCGCCAGCAGTCAATCGCAAGCGGGAGAAGAGGATGAGCAGTTCTTC.

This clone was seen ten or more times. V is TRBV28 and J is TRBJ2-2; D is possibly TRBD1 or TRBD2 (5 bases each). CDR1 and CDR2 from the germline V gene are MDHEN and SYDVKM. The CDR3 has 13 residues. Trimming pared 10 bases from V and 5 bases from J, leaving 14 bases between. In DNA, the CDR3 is TGTGCCACCCGCAGCGAGGGGACCGGGGAGCTGTTTTTT. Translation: CATRSEGTGELFF.